Listed below are T cell receptor beta chains from one sample, sequenced in a study of blood T cell repertoires in COVID-19. Repertoires were generated with immunoSEQ multiplex PCR, while TCRdb's copy carries only in-frame clones and drops some. In the table there are about 250,000 clones, 88% of which are singletons. The sample comprised peripheral blood. The receptors stem from an elderly man with acute or convalescent COVID-19. The CDR3 runs from the conserved cysteine through the conserved F or W. Each record gives: D gene, clone size, V gene, J gene, CDR3 protein, CDR3 DNA. The D gene is left open where the match is weak. Clone size is not always given. Where it is, it says once, few, many or a class for expanded clones.

TRBD2	-	TRBV12-5	TRBJ2-3	CASGRTSGGADTQYF	TGTGCTAGTGGGAGGACTAGCGGGGGGGCAGATACGCAGTATTTT
-	-	TRBV29-1	TRBJ1-1	CSAGGPLNTEAFF	TGCAGCGCGGGGGGCCCCCTGAACACTGAAGCTTTCTTT
TRBD1	-	TRBV4-1	TRBJ1-2	CASSQRDRVGGYTF	TGCGCCAGCAGCCAACGGGACAGGGTGGGGGGCTACACCTTC
-	once	TRBV12-3/TRBV12-4	TRBJ2-7	CASSPDNPEQYF	TGTGCCAGCAGCCCGGACAATCCCGAGCAGTACTTC
-	-	TRBV11-2	TRBJ1-3	CASSLNRLDTIYF	TGTGCCAGCAGCTTAAACAGGCTCGACACCATATATTTT
TRBD1	-	TRBV3-1/TRBV3-2	TRBJ1-1	CASSPGDRPSTEAFF	TGTGCCAGCAGCCCAGGGGACAGGCCATCCACTGAAGCTTTCTTT
TRBD2	-	TRBV6-5	TRBJ2-1	CASSPLLGGRAVFF	TGTGCCAGCAGTCCCCTCCTGGGCGGGAGGGCCGTCTTCTTC
-	once	TRBV29-1	TRBJ2-7	CSVRGGGDSYEQYF	TGCAGCGTTAGAGGGGGTGGTGACTCCTACGAGCAGTACTTC
-	-	TRBV29-1	TRBJ1-1	CSVVRQNTEAFF	TGCAGCGTTGTCAGGCAGAACACTGAAGCTTTCTTT
-	-	TRBV28	TRBJ1-5	CASSSVRDKYQPQHF	TGTGCCAGCAGTTCTGTCCGGGATAAGTATCAGCCCCAGCATTTT
-	-	TRBV5-1	TRBJ1-5	CASSLDGSNQPQHF	TGCGCCAGCAGCTTGGATGGCAGCAATCAGCCCCAGCATTTT
-	-	TRBV20-1	TRBJ1-2	CSAKGEGGYTF	TGCAGTGCTAAGGGGGAGGGTGGCTACACCTTC
TRBD1	-	TRBV7-6	TRBJ2-2	CASSFRLRDRGSGGTGELFF	TGTGCCAGCAGCTTCCGACTCCGGGACAGGGGCTCGGGAGGGACCGGGGAGCTGTTTTTT
-	once	TRBV21-1	TRBJ2-7	CASSKTRREPLYEQYF	TGTGCCAGCAGCAAAACGAGGCGGGAGCCCCTTTACGAGCAGTACTTC
-	-	TRBV28	TRBJ2-5	CVASGITETQYF	TGTGTCGCCTCAGGGATTACGGAGACCCAGTACTTC
-	once	TRBV5-5	TRBJ1-1	CASSLGLLNTEAFF	TGTGCCAGCAGCTTAGGACTACTGAACACTGAAGCTTTCTTT
-	-	TRBV6-2/TRBV6-3	TRBJ2-7	CASTPQRVLGEQYF	TGTGCCAGCACCCCTCAGAGGGTTCTTGGCGAGCAGTACTTC
-	-	TRBV21-1	TRBJ2-5	CASSKDSRDRGRETQYF	TGTGCCAGCAGCAAAGACTCACGGGACAGGGGAAGGGAGACCCAGTACTTC
TRBD2	once	TRBV5-1	TRBJ2-7	CASSLVREDPYEQYF	TGCGCCAGCAGTCTCGTGCGGGAGGACCCCTACGAGCAGTACTTC
-	-	TRBV6-2/TRBV6-3	TRBJ1-1	CASSSNRVNTEAFF	TGTGCCAGCAGTTCAAACAGGGTGAACACTGAAGCTTTCTTT
-	-	TRBV5-1	TRBJ2-3	CASSSREGTDTQYF	TGCGCCAGCAGCTCCCGGGAAGGAACAGATACGCAGTATTTT
-	-	TRBV28	TRBJ1-2	CASSFGGGYGYTF	TGTGCCAGCAGTTTCGGGGGAGGCTATGGCTACACCTTC
-	-	TRBV6-6	TRBJ1-1	CASSPQGNQRKAFF	TGTGCCAGCAGTCCACAGGGTAACCAAAGGAAAGCTTTCTTT
-	-	TRBV19	TRBJ1-1	CASSITGITEAFF	TGTGCCAGTAGTATAACAGGGATCACTGAAGCTTTCTTT
-	-	TRBV14	TRBJ1-1	CASSQVRENTEAFF	TGTGCCAGCAGCCAAGTCCGGGAGAACACTGAAGCTTTCTTT
TRBD1	-	TRBV7-9	TRBJ2-7	CASSFPGQAPYEQYF	TGTGCCAGCAGCTTCCCGGGACAGGCCCCCTACGAGCAGTACTTC
-	-	TRBV7-2	TRBJ2-4	CASSLDRGSKNIQYF	TGTGCCAGCAGCTTAGATAGAGGAAGCAAAAACATTCAGTACTTC
TRBD1	-	TRBV7-2	TRBJ1-2	CASSLMGQGDYGYTF	TGTGCCAGCAGCTTAATGGGACAGGGGGACTATGGCTACACCTTC
-	once	TRBV10-2	TRBJ2-7	CASARENPYEQYF	TGCGCCAGCGCCCGGGAGAACCCATACGAGCAGTACTTC
-	-	TRBV15	TRBJ1-5	CATSREKRGYHQPQHF	TGTGCCACCAGCAGAGAAAAGAGGGGGTATCATCAGCCCCAGCATTTT
TRBD1	-	TRBV28	TRBJ1-2	CASSLDRGALYGYTF	TGTGCCAGCAGTTTGGACAGGGGAGCACTCTATGGCTACACCTTC
-	-	TRBV19	TRBJ2-5	CASTLGGAGGETQYF	TGTGCCAGTACCCTAGGTGGGGCAGGCGGAGAGACCCAGTACTTC
TRBD1	-	TRBV7-2	TRBJ1-2	CASSPTGSGGYTF	TGTGCCAGCAGCCCGACAGGGTCAGGAGGCTACACCTTC
TRBD1	-	TRBV19	TRBJ2-1	CASSRNRGAYNEQFF	TGTGCCAGTAGTCGGAACAGGGGGGCCTACAATGAGCAGTTCTTC
-	-	TRBV7-9	TRBJ2-2	CASSSWASNTGELFF	TGTGCCAGCAGCTCTTGGGCTTCGAACACCGGGGAGCTGTTTTTT
TRBD1	-	TRBV7-9	TRBJ1-6	CATATGGVSPLHF	TGTGCCACCGCGACAGGGGGCGTTTCACCCCTCCACTTT
-	-	TRBV7-8	TRBJ2-6	CASSPEAFYGANVLTF	TGTGCCAGCAGCCCCGAGGCCTTTTATGGGGCCAACGTCCTGACTTTC
-	-	TRBV19	TRBJ1-3	CASRNREPGNTIYF	TGTGCCAGTAGGAACAGGGAACCCGGAAACACCATATATTTT
-	-	TRBV5-1	TRBJ2-5	CASSLSGSGDQETQYF	TGCGCCAGCAGCTTGTCGGGGTCAGGCGACCAAGAGACCCAGTACTTC
-	-	TRBV28	TRBJ1-2	CASSPHGQGGGGGYTF	TGTGCCAGCAGTCCCCACGGCCAGGGCGGCGGGGGAGGCTACACCTTC
-	-	TRBV18	TRBJ2-1	CASSPPVGPLNEQFF	TGTGCCAGCTCACCACCGGTGGGGCCCCTCAATGAGCAGTTCTTC
-	-	TRBV7-2	TRBJ1-5	CASSLNGPGVSNQPQHF	TGTGCCAGCAGCTTAAATGGGCCAGGGGTTAGCAATCAGCCCCAGCATTTT
TRBD1	few	TRBV28	TRBJ1-5	CASGTGSNQPQHF	TGTGCCAGCGGGACAGGAAGCAATCAGCCCCAGCATTTT
TRBD2	-	TRBV4-1	TRBJ2-1	CASSQDASGSFDEQFF	TGCGCCAGCAGCCAAGATGCTAGCGGGAGTTTTGATGAGCAGTTCTTC
TRBD1	once	TRBV27	TRBJ1-4	CASRDRGPSSEKLFF	TGTGCCAGCAGGGACAGGGGGCCGAGTTCTGAAAAACTGTTTTTT
-	-	TRBV19	TRBJ1-4	CASSIAGGTNEKLFF	TGTGCCAGTAGTATAGCGGGAGGAACTAATGAAAAACTGTTTTTT
TRBD1	-	TRBV7-9	TRBJ2-3	CASSIDRETLGSTDTQYF	TGTGCCAGCAGCATCGACAGGGAAACTTTAGGGAGCACAGATACGCAGTATTTT
-	-	TRBV5-1	TRBJ1-1	CASSSLEIPNTEAFF	TGCGCCAGCAGCTCGTTGGAGATCCCGAACACTGAAGCTTTCTTT
-	-	TRBV15	TRBJ2-1	CATSGGSRLSGNEQFF	TGTGCCACCAGCGGAGGGAGCCGACTATCAGGTAATGAGCAGTTCTTC
TRBD1	-	TRBV5-1	TRBJ1-2	CASSPGQGGLRGMTF	TGCGCCAGCAGCCCCGGACAGGGGGGTTTGAGAGGGATGACCTTC
TRBD1	few	TRBV29-1	TRBJ1-2	CSVGDRGGGYTF	TGCAGCGTTGGGGACAGGGGTGGAGGCTACACCTTC
TRBD1	-	TRBV7-3	TRBJ1-5	CASSLRDRGKTSNQPQHF	TGTGCCAGCAGCTTAAGGGACAGGGGGAAAACGTCGAATCAGCCCCAGCATTTT